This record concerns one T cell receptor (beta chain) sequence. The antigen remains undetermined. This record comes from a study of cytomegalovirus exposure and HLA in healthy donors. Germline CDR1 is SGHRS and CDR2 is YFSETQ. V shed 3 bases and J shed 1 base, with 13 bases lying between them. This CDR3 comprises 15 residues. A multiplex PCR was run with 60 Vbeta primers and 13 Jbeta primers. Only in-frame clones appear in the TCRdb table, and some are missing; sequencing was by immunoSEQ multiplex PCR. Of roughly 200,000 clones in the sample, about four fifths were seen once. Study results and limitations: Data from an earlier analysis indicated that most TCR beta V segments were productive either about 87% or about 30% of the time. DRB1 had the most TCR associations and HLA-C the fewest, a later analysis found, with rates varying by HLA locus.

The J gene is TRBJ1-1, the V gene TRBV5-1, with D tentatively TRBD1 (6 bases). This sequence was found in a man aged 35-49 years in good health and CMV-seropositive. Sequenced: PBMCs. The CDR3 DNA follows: TGCGCCAGCAGCTCGTCTGGGGGACAGAACACTGAAGCTTTCTTT. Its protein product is CASSSSGGQNTEAFF.